The T cell receptor beta chain described here comes from a study of T cells in Graves' hyperthyroidism and ophthalmopathy. V lost 7 bases to trimming and J lost 0 bases, with 13 bases between them. CDR1 is MGHDK and CDR2 is SYGVNS in the germline V gene. This CDR3 spans 14 amino acids. TCR beta CDR3 regions were amplified from RNA. HTBI primers were used for first-round RT-PCR of the TCR CDR3. TCRdb re-derived calls from the multiplex PCR reads in MiXCR, one entry per CDR3 protein. The sample has about 520,000 distinct CDR3 sequences, roughly 24% seen once; the top ten hold approximately 10%. The TCR was taken from a woman aged 30 to 39 with Graves' ophthalmopathy. The chain links TRBV25-1 to TRBJ2-7; D may be TRBD1 (5 bases). Sequenced material: blood. Written as DNA, the CDR3 is TGTGCCAGCAATCATTGGGGCAGCTCCTACGAGCAGTACTTC. It specifies CASNHWGSSYEQYF.